Here is one T cell receptor (beta chain) with its context. CDR1 and CDR2 from the germline V gene are MNHEY and SVGAGI. The CDR3 runs 15 residues. The ends lost 5 bases at V and 8 bases at J; junction bases unmatched: 8. This record comes from a study of blood T cell repertoires in COVID-19. Overall study: Samples representing acute and convalescent COVID-19 were sourced from the United States, Italy and Spain.

Per the original data handling: Reference gene primer amplification gave estimated nucleated cell counts. Produced via immunoSEQ multiplex PCR; TCRdb's table is partial and in-frame only. That table gives V, J and clone size, and the DNA gave D and trimming. This table has approximately 300,000 clones, roughly 90% appearing once. Participant ages covered roughly 18 to 89 years across some 25 US areas. Each participant's cohort was designated according to participant-reported clinical history. The source of this sequence is a woman aged 25 to 39 who had been exposed to COVID-19. The genes are TRBV6-5 and TRBJ1-4; 10 bases line up with TRBD1. Input material: PBMCs or T cells enriched from blood (not recorded which). The CDR3 spells CASSHFPGQGEKLFF. In DNA form, the CDR3 reads TGTGCCAGCAGTCACTTTCCGGGACAGGGGGAAAAACTGTTTTTT.